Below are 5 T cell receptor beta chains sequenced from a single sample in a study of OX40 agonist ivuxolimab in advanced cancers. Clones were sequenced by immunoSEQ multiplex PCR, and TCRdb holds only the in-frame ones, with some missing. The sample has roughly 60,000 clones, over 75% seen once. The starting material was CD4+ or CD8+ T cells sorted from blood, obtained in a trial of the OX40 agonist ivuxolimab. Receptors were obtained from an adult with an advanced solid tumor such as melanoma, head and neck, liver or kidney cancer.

The CDR3 protein is CASSLTVGSEQFF. The CDR3 DNA sequence: TGTGCCAGCAGCTTAACAGTCGGGAGTGAGCAGTTCTTC. V usage is TRBV11-3 and J usage is TRBJ2-1; D is possibly TRBD2 (6 bases). The germline V gene encodes CDR1 SGHNT and CDR2 YENEEA. V was trimmed by 2 bases and J by 9 bases, leaving 11 bases between them. CDR3 size: 13 residues.

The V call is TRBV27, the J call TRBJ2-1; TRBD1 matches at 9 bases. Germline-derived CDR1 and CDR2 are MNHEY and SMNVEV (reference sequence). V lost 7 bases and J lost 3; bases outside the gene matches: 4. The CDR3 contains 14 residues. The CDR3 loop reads CASTGTGNYNEQFF. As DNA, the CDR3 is TGTGCCAGCACCGGGACAGGGAACTACAATGAGCAGTTCTTC.

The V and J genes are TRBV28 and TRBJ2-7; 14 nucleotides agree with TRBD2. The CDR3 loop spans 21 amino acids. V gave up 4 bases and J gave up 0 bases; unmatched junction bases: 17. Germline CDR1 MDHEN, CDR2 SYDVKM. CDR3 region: CASSSQKLGLAGDLSSYEQYF. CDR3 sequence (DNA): TGTGCCAGCAGTTCCCAAAAATTGGGACTAGCGGGAGACCTCTCCTCCTACGAGCAGTACTTC.

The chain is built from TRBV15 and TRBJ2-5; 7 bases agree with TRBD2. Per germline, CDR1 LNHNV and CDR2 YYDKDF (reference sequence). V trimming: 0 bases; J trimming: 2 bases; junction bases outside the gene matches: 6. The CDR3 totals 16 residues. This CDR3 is CATSRDLRTRQETQYF. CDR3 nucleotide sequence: TGTGCCACCAGCAGAGATCTCAGGACTAGACAAGAGACCCAGTACTTC. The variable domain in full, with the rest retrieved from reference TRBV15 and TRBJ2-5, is DAMVIQNPRYQVTQFGKPVTLSCSQTLNHNVMYWYQQKSSQAPKLLFHYYDKDFNNEADTPDNFQSRRPNTSFCFLDIRSPGLGDTAMYLCATSRDLRTRQETQYFGPGTRLLVL.

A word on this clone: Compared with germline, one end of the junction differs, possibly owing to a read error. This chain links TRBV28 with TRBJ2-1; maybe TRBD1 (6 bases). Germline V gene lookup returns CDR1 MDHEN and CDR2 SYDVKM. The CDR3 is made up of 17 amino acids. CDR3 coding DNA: TGTGCCAGCAGTCCTAGCTATCACAGGGCCACCTACAATGAACAGTTCTTC. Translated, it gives CASSPSYHRATYNEQFF.